These 13 T cell receptor beta chains share one sample of origin, sequenced in a study of metastatic and nonmetastatic thyroid tumors. Until they underwent thyroid surgery, no patient had received any treatment. TCRdb called clones again from the PCR reads with MiXCR. The repertoire holds more than 50,000 clones, more than 20% seen once, with roughly 4% in the top ten. Material for sequencing was blood. The receptor source for this set is a female donor with papillary thyroid cancer or a benign thyroid nodule (not recorded which). Some clones in this sample may be carry-over from other donors' samples.

This clone was picked up many times. This rearrangement joins TRBV28 to TRBJ2-2; 10 nucleotides agree with TRBD1. This CDR3 comprises 15 residues. V shed 6 bases and J 6 bases; nucleotides not matched to a gene: 7. Germline lookup yields CDR1 MDHEN and CDR2 SYDVKM. The CDR3 coding sequence is TGTGCCAGCAGGCCGGGACAGGGGAGGGCCGGGGAGCTGTTTTTT. This encodes CASRPGQGRAGELFF.

This clone was recorded many times. The gene calls are TRBV10-3 and TRBJ1-2, with 7 bases lining up with TRBD1. J gave up 4 bases and V 6 bases, and 5 bases lay outside the gene matches. CDR3 size: 13 residues. Per the germline V gene, CDR1 is ENHRY and CDR2 is SYGVKD. The CDR3 DNA is TGTGCCATCAGGGTAGGGGGCCCCTATGGCTACACCTTC. It yields the protein CAIRVGGPYGYTF.

This clone was recorded at least ten times. A much more abundant neighbour one base away suggests this may be a read error. The rearrangement joins TRBV27 to TRBJ2-4, with a possible D match to TRBD1 (5 bases). Trimming stripped 11 bases from V and 6 bases from J, with 17 bases between. From germline, CDR1 is MNHEY and CDR2 SMNVEV (reference sequence). This CDR3 has 13 amino acids. The chain's CDR3 is CAGTDRFRNIQYF. DNA for the CDR3: TGTGCCGGCACCGACAGATTCAGAAACATTCAGTACTTC.

This clone was seen a handful of times. A read error is possible here, since a much larger clone lies one base away. The chain links TRBV29-1 to TRBJ2-1; 9 bases are a match to TRBD1. Looked up from germline, CDR1 is SQVTM and CDR2 is ANQGSEA. V gave up 4 bases and J gave up 8 bases; unmatched junction bases: 6. The CDR3 totals 13 residues. The CDR3, as DNA: TGCAGCGTTGGGATGACAGGGGGGGATGAGCAGTTCTTC. It yields the protein CSVGMTGGDEQFF.

This clone occurred many times. This sequence joins TRBV30 and TRBJ2-3, with 7 positions matching TRBD2. The CDR3 contains 13 residues. The germline V gene has CDR1 GTSNPN and CDR2 SVGIG (reference sequence). V lost 3 bases to trimming and J lost 2 bases; unmatched junction nucleotides: 2. CDR3: CAWSTSVTDTQYF. The CDR3 DNA sequence: TGTGCCTGGAGCACTAGCGTCACAGATACGCAGTATTTT.

A remark on this clone: The junction and the germline gene differ at one end; a read error may be behind it. The V gene is TRBV5-1, the J gene TRBJ2-7; D gene unclear. Per the germline V gene, CDR1 is SGHRS and CDR2 is YFSETQ. The CDR3 has 16 amino acids. CDR3 nucleotides: TGCGCCAGCAGCTCGGCCTCTACAAGAAATGTCTACGAGCAATACTTC. This encodes CASSSASTRNVYEQYF. Full variable domain (remainder filled in from reference TRBV5-1 and TRBJ2-7): KAGVTQTPRYLIKTRGQQVTLSCSPISGHRSVSWYQQTPGQGLQFLFEYFSETQRNKGNFPGRFSGRQFSNSRSEMNVSTLELGDSALYLCASSSASTRNVYEQYFGPGTRLTVT.

Points on this clone: Compared with germline, one end of the junction differs, possibly owing to a read error. The V call is TRBV20-1, the J call TRBJ2-5, with 9 nucleotides matching TRBD2. Germline CDR1 is DFQATT and CDR2 is SNEGSKA (reference sequence). The CDR3 has 15 residues. As DNA, the CDR3 is TGCAGTGCTATAGTTCTAGCGGGACCCCCAGAGACCCATTACTTC. Encoded protein: CSAIVLAGPPETHYF.

Details on this clone: The junction shows a germline mismatch at one end, possibly a read error. V and J are TRBV20-1 and TRBJ1-2, with a weak D call TRBD1 (5 bases). The CDR3 is made up of 13 amino acids. Germline V gives CDR1 DFQATT, CDR2 SNEGSKA (reference sequence). CDR3 sequence (DNA): TGCCGTGCTAGAGAGCAGGGCCACGGGGGCTACACCTTC. Its translation: CRAREQGHGGYTF.

This clone showed up many times. The CDR3 loop is CSAPESSGNTIYF. DNA of the CDR3: TGCAGTGCGCCGGAGAGCTCTGGAAACACCATATATTTT. This sequence joins TRBV20-1 and TRBJ1-3, with D unclear. This CDR3 has 13 residues. Germline V gene data show CDR1 as DFQATT and CDR2 as SNEGSKA (reference sequence). V was clipped by 6 bases and J by 0 bases, with 9 bases between them.

This clone was observed many times. A much larger clone is a single base away; this may be a read error. The CDR3 sequence: CASSETLRTGKYEQYF. In nucleotides, the CDR3 is TGTGCCAGCAGTGAAACTTTAAGGACAGGGAAATACGAGCAGTACTTC. The chain joins TRBV6-1 to TRBJ2-7; 8 bases line up with TRBD1. V shed 2 bases, J shed 4 bases, and the junction held 10 bases outside the gene matches. The CDR3 sequence is 16 residues long. Germline V CDR1 and CDR2: MNHNS, SASEGT.

This clone has at least ten counts. This sequence joins TRBV5-1 and TRBJ2-2; 8 bases are a match to TRBD1. The CDR3 has 16 residues. The ends lost 0 bases at V and 6 bases at J; junction bases unmatched: 7. Germline V gene lookup returns CDR1 SGHRS and CDR2 YFSETQ. CDR3 amino acids: CASSLGAGGRSGELFF. The CDR3 nucleotides are TGCGCCAGCAGCTTGGGGGCAGGGGGCAGATCCGGGGAGCTGTTTTTT.

This clone was seen many times. In DNA form, the CDR3 reads TGTGCCAGCAGTTTATTTGACACCGGGGAGCTGTTTTTT. Amino acid sequence: CASSLFDTGELFF. The chain recombines TRBV27 with TRBJ2-2; D gene unclear. The length of the CDR3 is 13 residues. Trimming shortened V by 1 base and J by 3 bases, and 3 bases separated the two germline ends. Germline V gene lookup returns CDR1 MNHEY and CDR2 SMNVEV (reference sequence).

About this clone: The junction departs from the called germline gene at one end, perhaps through a read error. Other DNA sequences within the sample encode an identical CDR3. The rearrangement uses TRBV29-1 and TRBJ1-1; TRBD1 matches 7 bases. The CDR3 contains 14 residues. Per the germline V gene, CDR1 is SQVTM and CDR2 is ANQGSEA. CDR3 coding DNA: TGCAGCGTTGAAGAAAACAGGGGAAGTACTGAAGCCTTCTTT. This translates into CSVEENRGSTEAFF.